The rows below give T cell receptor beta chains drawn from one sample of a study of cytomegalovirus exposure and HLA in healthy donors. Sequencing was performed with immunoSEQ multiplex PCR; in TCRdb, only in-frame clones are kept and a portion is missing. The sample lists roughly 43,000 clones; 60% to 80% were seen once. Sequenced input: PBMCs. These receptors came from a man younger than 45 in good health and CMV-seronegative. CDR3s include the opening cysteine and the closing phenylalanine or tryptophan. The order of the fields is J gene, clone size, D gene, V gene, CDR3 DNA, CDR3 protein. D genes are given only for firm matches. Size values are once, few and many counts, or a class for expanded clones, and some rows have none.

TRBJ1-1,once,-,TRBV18,TGTGCCAGCTCACCTCCCTGGGGAGGGGGGATCGAAGCTTTCTTT,CASSPPWGGGIEAFF
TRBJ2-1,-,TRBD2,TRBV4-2,TGTGCCAGCAGCCAAGTCGGGGCAAGCGGGAGAGATGAGCAGTTCTTC,CASSQVGASGRDEQFF
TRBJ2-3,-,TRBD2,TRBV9,TGTGCCAGCAGCGTAGGCGGGAGGCTGAACGGCTTAGATACGCAGTATTTT,CASSVGGRLNGLDTQYF
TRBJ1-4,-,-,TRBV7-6,TGTGCCAGCAGCTTAGAGGGGCTACCTAATGAAAAACTGTTTTTT,CASSLEGLPNEKLFF
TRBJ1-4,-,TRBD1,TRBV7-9,TGTGCCAGCAGCTCCGACAGGGCGGGCGAAAAACTGTTTTTT,CASSSDRAGEKLFF
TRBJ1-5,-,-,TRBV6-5,TGTGCCAGCTCTACGGGTGGTTATAGCAATCAGCCCCAGCATTTT,CASSTGGYSNQPQHF
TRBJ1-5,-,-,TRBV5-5,TGTGCCAGCAGCTTGTTCGCTGGGGGGGCGGGCAATCAGCCCCAGCATTTT,CASSLFAGGAGNQPQHF
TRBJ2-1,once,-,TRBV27,TGTGCCAGCAGTTTAAGAATGAGCAATGAGCAGTTCTTC,CASSLRMSNEQFF
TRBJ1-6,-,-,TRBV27,TGTGCCAGCAGTTCAGCGACCTGGTCCCTCCACTTT,CASSSATWSLHF
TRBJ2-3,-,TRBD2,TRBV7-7,TGTGCCAGCAGCTACGGGGGGAGTAGCACAGATACGCAGTATTTT,CASSYGGSSTDTQYF
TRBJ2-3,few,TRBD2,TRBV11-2,TGTGCCAGCAGCGCGGGACTAGGAGTGAGAGATACGCAGTATTTT,CASSAGLGVRDTQYF
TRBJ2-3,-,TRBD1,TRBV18,TGTGCCAGCTCACCGGTACAGGGGGTGGGCACAGATACGCAGTATTTT,CASSPVQGVGTDTQYF
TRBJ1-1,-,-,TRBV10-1,TGCGCCAGCAGTGAAGGTCAGGGATCGCTACCGTACTTT,CASSEGQGSLPYF
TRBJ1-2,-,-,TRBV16,TGTGCCAGCAGCCAATATTTGAGAGCTAACTATGGCTACACCTTC,CASSQYLRANYGYTF
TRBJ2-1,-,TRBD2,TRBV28,TGTGCCAGCGGGGGACTAGCGGTCTACAATGAGCAGTTCTTC,CASGGLAVYNEQFF
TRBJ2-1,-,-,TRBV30,TGTGCCTGGAGTAGGGACTCCCTCTACAATGAGCAGTTCTTC,CAWSRDSLYNEQFF
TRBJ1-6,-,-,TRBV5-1,TGCGCCAGCAGTCCCGGACAGCTTAATTCACCCCTCCACTTT,CASSPGQLNSPLHF
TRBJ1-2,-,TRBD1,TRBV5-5,TGTGCCAGCAGCCTGAACAGGGGTGCTAACTATGGCTACACCTTC,CASSLNRGANYGYTF
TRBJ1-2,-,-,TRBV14,TGTGCCAGCAGCCCACAAAGTTACTATGGCTACACCTTC,CASSPQSYYGYTF
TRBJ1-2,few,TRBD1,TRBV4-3,TGCGCCAGCAGCCAGAGGGGTGGCAGGGGGCGAATCTATGGCTACACCTTC,CASSQRGGRGRIYGYTF
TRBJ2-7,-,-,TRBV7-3,TGTGCCAGCAGCTTAAGGCCTCGCTACGAGCAGTACTTC,CASSLRPRYEQYF
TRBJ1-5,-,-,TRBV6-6,TGTGCCAGCAGTTACTTGAACGAGAATCAGCCCCAGCATTTT,CASSYLNENQPQHF
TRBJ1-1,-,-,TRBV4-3,TGCGCCAGCAGCCACCTGACCCAAGGAGACACTGAAGCTTTCTTT,CASSHLTQGDTEAFF
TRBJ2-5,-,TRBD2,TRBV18,TGTGCCAGCTCACCCATCCCGGGACGGTCTAGCGGGGGTCAAGAGACCCAGTACTTC,CASSPIPGRSSGGQETQYF
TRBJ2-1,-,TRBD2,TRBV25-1,TGTGCCAGCAGTGTGAATTTCGGGGAGGGAGGGAGGCACAATGAGCAGTTCTTC,CASSVNFGEGGRHNEQFF
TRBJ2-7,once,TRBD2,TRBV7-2,TGTGCCAGCAGGCCGGTCGGGGGGGCTTACGAGCAGTACTTC,CASRPVGGAYEQYF
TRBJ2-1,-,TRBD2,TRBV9,TGTGCCAGCAGTGACACCGGGACTAGCCTCAATGAGCAGTTCTTC,CASSDTGTSLNEQFF
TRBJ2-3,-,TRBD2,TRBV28,TGTGCCAGCAGTTTTCGACTAGCGGGAGCGACAGATACGCAGTATTTT,CASSFRLAGATDTQYF
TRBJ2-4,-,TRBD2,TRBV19,TGTGCCAGTAGTAATTGGGGGGGGTCGGACCAAAACATTCAGTACTTC,CASSNWGGSDQNIQYF